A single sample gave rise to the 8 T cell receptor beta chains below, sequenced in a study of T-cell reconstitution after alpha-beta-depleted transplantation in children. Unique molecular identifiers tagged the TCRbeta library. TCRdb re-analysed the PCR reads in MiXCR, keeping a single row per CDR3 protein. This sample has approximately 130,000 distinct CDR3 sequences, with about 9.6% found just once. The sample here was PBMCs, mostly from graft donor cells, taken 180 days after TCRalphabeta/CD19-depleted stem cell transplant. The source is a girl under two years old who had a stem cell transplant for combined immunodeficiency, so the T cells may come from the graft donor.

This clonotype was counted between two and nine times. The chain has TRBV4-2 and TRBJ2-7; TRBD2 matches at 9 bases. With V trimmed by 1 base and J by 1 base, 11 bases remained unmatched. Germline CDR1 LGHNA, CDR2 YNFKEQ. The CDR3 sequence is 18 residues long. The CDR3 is CASSQGRAGGPISYEQYF. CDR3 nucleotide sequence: TGTGCCAGCAGCCAAGGTAGAGCGGGGGGTCCCATTTCCTACGAGCAGTACTTC.

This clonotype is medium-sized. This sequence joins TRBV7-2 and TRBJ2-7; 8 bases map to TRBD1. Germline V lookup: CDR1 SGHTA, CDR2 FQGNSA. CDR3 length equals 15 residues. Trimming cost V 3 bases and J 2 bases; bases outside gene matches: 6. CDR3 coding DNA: TGTGCCAGCAGCTTTGACAGGGGTAAAGCCTACGAGCAGTACTTC. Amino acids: CASSFDRGKAYEQYF.

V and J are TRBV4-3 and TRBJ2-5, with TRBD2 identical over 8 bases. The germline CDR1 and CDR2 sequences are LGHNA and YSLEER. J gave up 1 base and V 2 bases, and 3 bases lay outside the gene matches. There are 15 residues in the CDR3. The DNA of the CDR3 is TGCGCCAGCAGCCAAAGTAGCGGGGTCCAAGAGACCCAGTACTTC. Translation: CASSQSSGVQETQYF.

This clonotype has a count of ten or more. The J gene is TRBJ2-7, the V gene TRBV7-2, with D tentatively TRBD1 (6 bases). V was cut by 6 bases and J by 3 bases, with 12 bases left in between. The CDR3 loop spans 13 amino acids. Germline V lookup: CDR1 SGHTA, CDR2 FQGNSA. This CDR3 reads CASSFSDSYEQYF. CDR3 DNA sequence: TGTGCCAGCAGTTTTTCGGACAGCTACGAGCAGTACTTC.

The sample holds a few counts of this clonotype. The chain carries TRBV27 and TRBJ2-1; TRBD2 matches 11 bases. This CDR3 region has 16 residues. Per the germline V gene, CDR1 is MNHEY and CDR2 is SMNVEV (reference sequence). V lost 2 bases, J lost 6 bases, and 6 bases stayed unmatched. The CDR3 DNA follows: TGTGCCAGCAGTTTAGTGCTAGCGGGAGGTGGCAATGAGCAGTTCTTC. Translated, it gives CASSLVLAGGGNEQFF.

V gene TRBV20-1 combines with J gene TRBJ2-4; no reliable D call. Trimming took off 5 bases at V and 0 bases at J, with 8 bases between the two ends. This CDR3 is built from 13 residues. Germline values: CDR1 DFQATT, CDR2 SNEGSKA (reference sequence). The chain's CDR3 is CSAASLAKNIQYF. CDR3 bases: TGCAGTGCTGCAAGTTTAGCCAAAAACATTCAGTACTTC.

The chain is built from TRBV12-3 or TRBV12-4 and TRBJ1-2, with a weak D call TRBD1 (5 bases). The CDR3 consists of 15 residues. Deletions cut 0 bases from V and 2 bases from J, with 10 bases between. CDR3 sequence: CASSLARVENYGYTF. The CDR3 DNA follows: TGTGCCAGCAGTTTAGCCAGGGTCGAAAACTATGGCTACACCTTC.

In DNA, the CDR3 is TGTGCCAGCAGTTACTCGACAGGGGAAGAGACCCAGTACTTC. This translates into CASSYSTGEETQYF. The rearrangement links TRBV6-5 to TRBJ2-5, with 8 bases identical to TRBD1. This CDR3 contains 14 residues. Germline V gene lookup returns CDR1 MNHEY and CDR2 SVGAGI. With V trimmed by 0 bases and J by 3 bases, 0 bases remained unmatched.